The 7 T cell receptor beta chains in this list originate from one sample, sequenced in a study of monozygotic twins with inflammatory bowel disease. TCRdb derives one entry per CDR3 protein from the 5' RACE reads, leaving out DNA. The listing contains under 150,000 distinct CDR3 sequences. Sequenced input: blood. The receptors shown here come from a human donor with ulcerative colitis or Crohn's disease, or a healthy co-twin of an affected twin (not recorded which).

The chain employs TRBV6-5 and TRBJ2-3; TCRdb returns TRBD2, unconfirmable since there is no DNA. The V gene's germline CDR1 is MNHEY and CDR2 SVGAGI. This CDR3 region has 15 residues. The CDR3 spells CASSYGGGGKWTQYF.

The chain has TRBV5-1 and TRBJ2-6; TCRdb calls TRBD2, which cannot be checked without DNA. Germline V gene data show CDR1 as SGHRS and CDR2 as YFSETQ. This CDR3 spans 16 amino acids. CDR3 sequence: CASSSSPSSGANVLTF.

The chain recombines TRBV28 with TRBJ2-5. Germline values: CDR1 MDHEN, CDR2 SYDVKM. The CDR3 extends over 15 amino acids. The CDR3 is CASSLAGFDSKGQYF. The full variable domain, completed using reference TRBV28 and TRBJ2-5, is DVKVTQSSRYLVKRTGEKVFLECVQDMDHENMFWYRQDPGLGLRLIYFSYDVKMKEKGDIPEGYSVSREKKERFSLILESASTNQTSMYLCASSLAGFDSKGQYFGPGTRLLVL.

The chain has TRBV20-1 and TRBJ2-3; absent DNA, TCRdb's TRBD1 call cannot be checked. The CDR3 extends over 14 amino acids. The germline V gene encodes CDR1 DFQATT and CDR2 SNEGSKA (reference sequence). The CDR3 reads CSARAQGEADTQYF.

This rearrangement joins TRBV3-1 to TRBJ2-1; TCRdb proposes TRBD1, but this gene call is untestable without DNA. Germline values: CDR1 LGHDT, CDR2 YNNKEL (reference sequence). This CDR3 comprises 15 residues. The CDR3 loop is CASRQQGKSYNEQFF.

The CDR3 here is CASTRGANTDTQYF. This chain connects TRBV5-4 to TRBJ2-3; checking the TCRdb D call of TRBD2 is not possible without DNA. Germline V lookup: CDR1 SGHNT, CDR2 YYREEE (reference sequence). The CDR3 spans 14 residues. The whole variable domain, remainder taken from reference TRBV5-4 and TRBJ2-3, is ETGVTQSPTHLIKTRGQQVTLRCSSQSGHNTVSWYQQALGQGPQFIFQYYREEENGRGNFPPRFSGLQFPNYSSELNVNALELDDSALYLCASTRGANTDTQYFGPGTRLTVL.

V gene TRBV4-3 combines with J gene TRBJ2-2; lacking DNA, the TRBD2 call made by TCRdb goes unchecked. Per germline, CDR1 LGHNA and CDR2 YSLEER. The CDR3 loop spans 16 amino acids. CDR3 sequence reads: CASSSLAGANTGELFF.